This T cell receptor beta chain is from a study of PD-1 blockade in classical Hodgkin lymphoma. This CDR3 has 16 amino acids. The V end lost 0 bases, the J end lost 5 bases, and 14 bases lay between the germline ends. Germline CDR1 is SGDLS and CDR2 is YYNGEE. Study-wide points: Possibly reflecting disease activity or prior therapy, repertoire differences have causes that remain undefined.

Documented time point: cycle 4 day 1 (C4D1), after around six weeks of nivolumab. Each patient relapsed following autologous stem cell transplantation, and prior brentuximab vedotin exposure differed. TCRdb's copy holds only in-frame clones and misses some; the assay was immunoSEQ multiplex PCR. The sample contains roughly 100,000 clones, around nine tenths of which appear only once. Regarding this clone: Its antigen is currently unknown.

The chain combines TRBV9 with TRBJ1-4, with D uncertain. The clonotype was recovered from a human donor with classical Hodgkin lymphoma. Sequenced here: peripheral blood mononuclear cells (PBMCs), sampled before the fourth cycle of nivolumab. CDR3 in DNA: TGTGCCAGCAGCGTAGCTACGGGTTCCTCGAATGAAAAACTGTTTTTT. This translates into CASSVATGSSNEKLFF.